This T cell receptor beta chain was identified in a study of T cells in Graves' hyperthyroidism and ophthalmopathy. The CDR3 has 14 residues. V gave up 2 bases and J gave up 3 bases, with 11 bases separating them. Germline V gene data show CDR1 as SGHTA and CDR2 as FQGNSA. TCR beta CDR3 sequences were amplified from RNA transcripts. The TCR CDR3 first-round RT-PCR relied on the HTBI primer set. From the multiplex PCR reads, TCRdb called clonotypes with MiXCR, one entry per CDR3 protein. The top ten clones hold less than 20% of a sample with 550,000 to 800,000 distinct CDR3 sequences, 15% to 20% of them seen once. This clonotype has a count of ten or more. Its target is unknown. Findings and limits, study-wide: Ophthalmopathy got predicted by the model a median roughly 6.4 months before its onset. A model using 13 V-J features told ophthalmopathy apart from stable hyperthyroidism.

The origin of this receptor is a man aged 50-59 years with Graves' hyperthyroidism. The gene calls are TRBV7-2 and TRBJ2-7; D is perhaps TRBD1 (5 bases). Specimen: blood. The chain's CDR3 is CASSLRGSGYEQYF. The DNA of the CDR3 is TGTGCCAGCAGCTTAAGGGGTTCCGGCTACGAGCAGTACTTC.